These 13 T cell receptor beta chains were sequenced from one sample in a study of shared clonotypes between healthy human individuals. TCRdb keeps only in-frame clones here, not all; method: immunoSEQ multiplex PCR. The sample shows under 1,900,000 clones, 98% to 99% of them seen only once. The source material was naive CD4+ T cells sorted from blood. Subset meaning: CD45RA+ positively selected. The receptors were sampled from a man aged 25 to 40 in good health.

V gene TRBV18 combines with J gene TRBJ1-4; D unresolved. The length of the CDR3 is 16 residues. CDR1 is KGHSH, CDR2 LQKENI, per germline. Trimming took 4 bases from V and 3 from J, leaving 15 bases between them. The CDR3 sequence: CASSLSRTNPNEKLFF. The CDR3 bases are TGTGCCAGCTCACTATCGAGGACGAATCCTAATGAAAAACTGTTTTTT.

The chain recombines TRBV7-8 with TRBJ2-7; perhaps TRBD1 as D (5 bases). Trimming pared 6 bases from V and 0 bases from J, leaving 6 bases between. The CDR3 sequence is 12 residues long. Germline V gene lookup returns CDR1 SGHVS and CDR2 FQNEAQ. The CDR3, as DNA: TGTGCCAGCAGGGGGCGCTCCTACGAGCAGTACTTC. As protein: CASRGRSYEQYF.

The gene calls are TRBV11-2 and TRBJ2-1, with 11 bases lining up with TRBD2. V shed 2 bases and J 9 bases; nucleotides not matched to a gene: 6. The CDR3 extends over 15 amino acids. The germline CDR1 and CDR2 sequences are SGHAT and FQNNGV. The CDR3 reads CASSLKLAGDFEQFF. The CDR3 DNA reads TGTGCCAGCAGCTTAAAACTAGCGGGAGATTTTGAGCAGTTCTTC.

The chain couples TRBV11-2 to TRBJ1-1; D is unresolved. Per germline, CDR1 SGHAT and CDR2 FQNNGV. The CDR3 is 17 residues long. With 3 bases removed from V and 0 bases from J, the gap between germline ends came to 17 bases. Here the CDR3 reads CASSFASHLTMNTEAFF. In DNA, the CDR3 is TGTGCCAGCAGCTTCGCCTCGCACCTCACGATGAACACTGAAGCTTTCTTT.

For the CDR3, the DNA is TGTGCCAGCAACCCCGCGGGAGGCAGCACAGATACGCAGTATTTT. Residues: CASNPAGGSTDTQYF. V is TRBV2 and J is TRBJ2-3; 8 nucleotides align to TRBD2. CDR1 SNHLY and CDR2 FYNNEI come from the germline V gene. V trimming: 7 bases; J trimming: 0 bases; junction bases outside the gene matches: 6. The CDR3 is made up of 15 amino acids.

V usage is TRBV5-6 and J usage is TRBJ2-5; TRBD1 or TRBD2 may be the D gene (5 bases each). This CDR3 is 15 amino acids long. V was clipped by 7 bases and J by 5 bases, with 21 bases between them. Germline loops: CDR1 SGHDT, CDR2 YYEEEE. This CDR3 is CASAMKFGTRETQYF. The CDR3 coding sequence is TGTGCCAGCGCCATGAAGTTCGGGACCAGGGAGACCCAGTACTTC.

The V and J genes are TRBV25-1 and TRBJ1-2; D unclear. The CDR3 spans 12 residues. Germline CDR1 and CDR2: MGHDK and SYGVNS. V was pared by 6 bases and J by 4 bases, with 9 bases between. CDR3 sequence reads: CASSTVGYGYTF. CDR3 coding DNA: TGTGCCAGCAGCACGGTGGGCTATGGCTACACCTTC.

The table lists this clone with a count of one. The CDR3 loop is CASSFFTAGYTF. The CDR3 bases are TGTGCCAGCAGCTTCTTCACGGCTGGCTACACCTTC. The chain recombines TRBV11-3 with TRBJ1-2; D ambiguous. Germline V gene sequence: CDR1 SGHNT, CDR2 YENEEA. With 3 bases removed from V and 7 bases from J, the gap between germline ends came to 9 bases. CDR3 length: 12 amino acids. The full variable domain, in which reference TRBV11-3 and TRBJ1-2 provide the parts outside the CDR3, is EAGVVQSPRYKIIEKKQPVAFWCNPISGHNTLYWYLQNLGQGPELLIRYENEEAVDDSQLPKDRFSAERLKGVDSTLKIQPAELGDSAVYLCASSFFTAGYTFGSGTRLTVV.

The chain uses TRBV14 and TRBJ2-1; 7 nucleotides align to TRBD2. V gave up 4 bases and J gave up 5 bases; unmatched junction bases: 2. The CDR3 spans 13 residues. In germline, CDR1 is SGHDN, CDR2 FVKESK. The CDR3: CASSRGRNNEQFF. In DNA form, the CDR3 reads TGTGCCAGCAGCCGCGGGAGAAACAATGAGCAGTTCTTC.

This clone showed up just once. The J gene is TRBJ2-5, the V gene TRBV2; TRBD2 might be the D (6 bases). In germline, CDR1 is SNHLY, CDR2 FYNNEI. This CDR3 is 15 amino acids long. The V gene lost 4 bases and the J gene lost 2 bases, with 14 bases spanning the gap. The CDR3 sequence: CASSASVREQETQYF. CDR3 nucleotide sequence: TGTGCCAGCAGTGCTTCAGTGCGGGAACAAGAGACCCAGTACTTC.

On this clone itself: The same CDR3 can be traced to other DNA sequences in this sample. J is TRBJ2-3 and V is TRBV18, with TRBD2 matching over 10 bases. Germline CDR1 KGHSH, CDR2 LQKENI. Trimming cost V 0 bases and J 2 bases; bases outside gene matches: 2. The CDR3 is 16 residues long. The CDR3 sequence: CASSPPGTSVTDTQYF. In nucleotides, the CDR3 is TGTGCCAGCTCACCACCGGGGACTAGCGTCACAGATACGCAGTATTTT.

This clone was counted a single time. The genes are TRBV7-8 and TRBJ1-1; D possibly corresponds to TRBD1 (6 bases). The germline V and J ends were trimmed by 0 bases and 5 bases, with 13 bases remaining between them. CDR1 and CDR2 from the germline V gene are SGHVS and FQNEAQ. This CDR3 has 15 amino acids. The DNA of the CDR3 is TGTGCCAGCAGCTTAGCGTGGGGGGCGCGGACTGAAGCTTTCTTT. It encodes CASSLAWGARTEAFF.

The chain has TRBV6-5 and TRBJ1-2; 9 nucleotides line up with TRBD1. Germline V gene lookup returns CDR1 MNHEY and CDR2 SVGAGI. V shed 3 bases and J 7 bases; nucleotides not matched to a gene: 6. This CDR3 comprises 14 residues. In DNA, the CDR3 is TGTGCCAGCAGTTATCATGACAGGGGGAGTGGCTACACCTTC. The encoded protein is CASSYHDRGSGYTF.